This is a list of T cell receptor beta chains from one sample in a study of tumour-infiltrating T cells in Burkitt lymphoma. Generated by immunoSEQ multiplex PCR, the TCRdb table keeps only in-frame clones and is missing some. This table holds just under 4,500 clones, roughly 80% found once. The specimen sequenced was tumor tissue. These receptors were taken from a human donor with diffuse large B-cell lymphoma. Some clones in this sample may be carry-over from other donors' samples. The CDR3 runs from the conserved cysteine through the conserved F or W. The D gene is left open where the match is weak. Clone size is shown for a subset of rows, as once, few, many or a class of expanded clone.

15 - TRBD1 TRBJ2-1 TRBV18 TGTGCCAGCTCACTACAGGGGGCCCTTTACAATGAGCAGTTCTTC CASSLQGALYNEQFF
15 - - TRBJ1-3 TRBV11-2 TGTGCCAGCAGCTGGATGGACAGCTCTGGAAACACCATATATTTT CASSWMDSSGNTIYF
13 - - TRBJ2-3 TRBV6-4 TGTGCCAGCAGTGACTCAAGAAGGGGTACGCAGTATTTT CASSDSRRGTQYF
18 - TRBD1 TRBJ1-6 TRBV5-1 TGCGCCAGCAGCACCCGGGACAGCGAAGACTCCTATAATTCACCCCTCCACTTT CASSTRDSEDSYNSPLHF
14 large - TRBJ2-3 TRBV7-6 TGTGCCAGCAGCCCTTCCGGGTTGGGAGATACGCAGTATTTT CASSPSGLGDTQYF
14 - TRBD1 TRBJ1-1 TRBV29-1 TGCAGCGTTGGGGGGACAGGGTTGAACACTGAAGCTTTCTTT CSVGGTGLNTEAFF
13 - - TRBJ1-4 TRBV9 TGTGCCAGCAGCGTCGGAGAGAAGGGCAAACTGTTTTTT CASSVGEKGKLFF
16 - TRBD1 TRBJ1-1 TRBV18 TGTGCCAGCTCCCCATCGGGACAGGGACTGAACACTGAAGCTTTCTTT CASSPSGQGLNTEAFF
16 - TRBD2 TRBJ2-2 TRBV11-3 TGTGCCAGCAGCTTCCTCGGGGGGGCTATCCCCGGGGAGCTGTTTTTT CASSFLGGAIPGELFF
14 - TRBD1 TRBJ1-4 TRBV7-9 TGTGCCAGCAGCCCAGTCGGGACAGGGCCCAGACTGTTTTTT CASSPVGTGPRLFF
13 - - TRBJ2-7 TRBV29-1 TGCAGCGTTGTATACGGATCTTCCTACGAGCAGTACTTC CSVVYGSSYEQYF
17 - - TRBJ2-6 TRBV28 TGTGCCAGCAGCAAGGGGATGGGTCTAACTGGGGCCAACGTCCTGACTTTC CASSKGMGLTGANVLTF
13 - - TRBJ2-7 TRBV7-2 TGTGCCAGCAGCCCACAAACCGTGAGGGAGCAGTACTTC CASSPQTVREQYF
14 few - TRBJ2-3 TRBV5-1 TGCGCCAGCAGCTTGAGGGGGGGAACCGATACGCAGTATTTT CASSLRGGTDTQYF
14 - - TRBJ1-1 TRBV6-4 TGTGCCAGCAGTGACGACACATTGAACACTGAAGCTTTCTTT CASSDDTLNTEAFF
14 - - TRBJ1-1 TRBV5-6 TGTGCCAGCGCCCTAAGAGGGGCGGACACTGAAGCTTTCTTT CASALRGADTEAFF
14 - - TRBJ1-2 TRBV18 TGTGCCAGCTCACCAGGTCAGGGGTTTGGTGGCTACACCTTC CASSPGQGFGGYTF
14 - TRBD2 TRBJ2-3 TRBV5-4 TGTGCCAGCAGCCGGACTAGTTCCCCAGATACGCAGTATTTT CASSRTSSPDTQYF
13 - TRBD1 TRBJ1-3 TRBV19 TGTGCCAGTTCACAGGGGCACGGAAACACCATATATTTT CASSQGHGNTIYF
17 - TRBD2 TRBJ2-1 TRBV30 TGTGCCTGGAGTGTATGGCTAGCGGGCCAAAGCGACAATGAGCAGTTCTTC CAWSVWLAGQSDNEQFF